This T cell receptor beta chain was sequenced in a study of shared clonotypes between healthy human individuals. Notes on the study in general: Clonotypes not shared had lower generation probabilities than those common to all four donors.

Recent acute infections and vaccinations were absent in the healthy HIV-negative adult donors. Adult Caucasians living in Nashville, Tennessee made up all of the donors. The germline V gene has CDR1 MNHNY and CDR2 SVGAGI (reference sequence). Trimming took off 7 bases at V and 4 bases at J, with 13 bases between the two ends. The CDR3 length is 14 residues. In regard to this clone: Antigen: not known.

Here immunoSEQ multiplex PCR was the method, and the copy in TCRdb shows in-frame clones only, minus some. The sample shows about 710,000 clones, 55% to 85% of them seen only once. This rearrangement joins TRBV6-6 to TRBJ2-2; D call uncertain. The sequenced sample consisted of memory CD4+ T cells sorted from blood. Documented subset: CD45RA-negative fraction. This receptor was obtained from a woman aged 25 to 45 in good health. The CDR3: CASTSGTITGELFF. CDR3 nucleotides: TGTGCCAGCACTTCCGGCACTATCACCGGGGAGCTGTTTTTT.